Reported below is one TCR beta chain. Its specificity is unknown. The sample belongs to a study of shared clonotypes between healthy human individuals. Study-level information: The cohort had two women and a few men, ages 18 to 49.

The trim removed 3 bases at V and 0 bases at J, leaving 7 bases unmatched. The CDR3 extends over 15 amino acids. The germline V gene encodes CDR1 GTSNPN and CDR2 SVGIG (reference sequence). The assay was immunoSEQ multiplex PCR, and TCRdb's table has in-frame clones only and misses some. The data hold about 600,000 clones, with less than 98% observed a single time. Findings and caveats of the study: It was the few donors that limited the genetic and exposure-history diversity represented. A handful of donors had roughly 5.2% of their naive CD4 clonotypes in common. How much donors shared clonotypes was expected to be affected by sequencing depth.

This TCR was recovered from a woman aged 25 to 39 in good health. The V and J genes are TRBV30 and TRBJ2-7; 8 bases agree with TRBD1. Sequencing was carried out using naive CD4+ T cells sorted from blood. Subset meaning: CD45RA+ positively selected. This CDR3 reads CAWSPKQGGSYEQYF. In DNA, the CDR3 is TGTGCCTGGAGCCCAAAACAGGGGGGCTCCTACGAGCAGTACTTC.